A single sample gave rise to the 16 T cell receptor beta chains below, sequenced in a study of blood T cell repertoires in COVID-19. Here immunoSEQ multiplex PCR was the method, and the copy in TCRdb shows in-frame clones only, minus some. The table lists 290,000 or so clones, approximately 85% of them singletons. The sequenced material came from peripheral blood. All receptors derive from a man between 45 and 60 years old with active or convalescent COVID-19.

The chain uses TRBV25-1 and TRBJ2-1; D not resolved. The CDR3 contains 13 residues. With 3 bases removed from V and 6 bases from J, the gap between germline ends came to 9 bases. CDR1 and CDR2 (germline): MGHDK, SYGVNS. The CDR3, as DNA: TGTGCCAGCAGTGAGAGCTACCTCAATGAGCAGTTCTTC. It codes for CASSESYLNEQFF.

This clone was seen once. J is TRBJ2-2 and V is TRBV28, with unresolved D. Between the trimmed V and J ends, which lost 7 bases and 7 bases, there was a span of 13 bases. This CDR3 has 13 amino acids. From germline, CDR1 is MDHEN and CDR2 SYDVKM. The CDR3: CASKARVDGELFF. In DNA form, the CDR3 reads TGTGCCAGCAAGGCCCGGGTCGACGGGGAGCTGTTTTTT.

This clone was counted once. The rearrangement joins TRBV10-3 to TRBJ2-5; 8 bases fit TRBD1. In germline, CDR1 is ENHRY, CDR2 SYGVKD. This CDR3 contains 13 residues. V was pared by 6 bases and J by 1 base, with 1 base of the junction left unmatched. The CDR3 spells CAIRGTGQETQYF. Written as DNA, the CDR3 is TGTGCCATCAGGGGGACAGGCCAAGAGACCCAGTACTTC.

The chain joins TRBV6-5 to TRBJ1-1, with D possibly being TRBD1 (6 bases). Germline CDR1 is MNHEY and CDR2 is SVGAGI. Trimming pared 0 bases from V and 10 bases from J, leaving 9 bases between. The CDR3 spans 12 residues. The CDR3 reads CASSYSGGAAFF. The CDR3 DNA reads TGTGCCAGCAGTTACTCAGGGGGAGCAGCTTTCTTT.

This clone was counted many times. CDR3: CASSFWWGTVLYNEQFF. DNA for the CDR3: TGTGCCAGCAGTTTTTGGTGGGGGACAGTCCTATACAATGAGCAGTTCTTC. The genes are TRBV28 and TRBJ2-1, with 7 bases that match TRBD1. This CDR3 region has 17 residues. V lost 3 bases, J lost 4 bases, and 12 bases stayed unmatched. Germline CDR1 reads MDHEN; CDR2 reads SYDVKM.

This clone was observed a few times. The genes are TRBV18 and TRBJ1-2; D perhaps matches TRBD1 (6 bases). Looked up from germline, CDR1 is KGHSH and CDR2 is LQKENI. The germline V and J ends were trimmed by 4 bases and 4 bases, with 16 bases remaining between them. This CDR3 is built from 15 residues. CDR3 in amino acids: CASSRLIGQSYGYTF. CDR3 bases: TGTGCCAGCTCACGACTCATTGGACAGTCCTATGGCTACACCTTC.

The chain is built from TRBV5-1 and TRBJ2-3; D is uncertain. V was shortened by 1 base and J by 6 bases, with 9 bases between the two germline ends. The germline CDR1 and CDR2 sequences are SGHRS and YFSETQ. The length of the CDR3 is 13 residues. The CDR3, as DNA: TGCGCCAGCAGCTTGCTTCTCGGGGATACGCAGTATTTT. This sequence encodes CASSLLLGDTQYF.

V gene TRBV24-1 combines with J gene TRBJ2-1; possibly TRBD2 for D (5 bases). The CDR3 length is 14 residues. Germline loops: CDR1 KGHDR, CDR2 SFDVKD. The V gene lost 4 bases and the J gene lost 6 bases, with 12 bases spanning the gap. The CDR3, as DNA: TGTGCCACCAGTGACCCCTCCCGGGGCAATGAGCAGTTCTTC. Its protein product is CATSDPSRGNEQFF.

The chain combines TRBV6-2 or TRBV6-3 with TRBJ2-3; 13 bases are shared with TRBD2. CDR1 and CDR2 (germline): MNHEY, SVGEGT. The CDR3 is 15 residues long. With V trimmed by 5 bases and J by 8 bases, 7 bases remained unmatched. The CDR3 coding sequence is TGTGCCAGCAGTCTACTAGCGGGAGGGCCTATTACGCAGTATTTT. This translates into CASSLLAGGPITQYF.

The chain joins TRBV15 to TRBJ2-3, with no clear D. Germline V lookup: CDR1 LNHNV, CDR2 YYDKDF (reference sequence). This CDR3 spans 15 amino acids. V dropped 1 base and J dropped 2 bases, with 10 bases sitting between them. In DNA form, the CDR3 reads TGTGCCACCAGCAGAGGGAGCGAATACACAGATACGCAGTATTTT. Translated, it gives CATSRGSEYTDTQYF.

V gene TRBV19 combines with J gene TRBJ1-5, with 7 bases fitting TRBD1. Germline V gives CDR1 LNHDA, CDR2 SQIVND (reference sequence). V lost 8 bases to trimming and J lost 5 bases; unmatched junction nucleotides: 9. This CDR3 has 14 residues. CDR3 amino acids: CASEGALGYQPQHF. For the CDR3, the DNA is TGTGCCAGTGAGGGGGCGTTAGGGTATCAGCCCCAGCATTTT.

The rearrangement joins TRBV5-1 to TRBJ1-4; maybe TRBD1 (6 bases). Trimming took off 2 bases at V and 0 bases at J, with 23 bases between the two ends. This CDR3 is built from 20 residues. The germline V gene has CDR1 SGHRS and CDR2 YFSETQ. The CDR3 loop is CASSLAARTAQSTTNEKLFF. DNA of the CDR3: TGCGCCAGCAGCTTAGCCGCAAGGACAGCGCAGAGTACAACTAATGAAAAACTGTTTTTT.

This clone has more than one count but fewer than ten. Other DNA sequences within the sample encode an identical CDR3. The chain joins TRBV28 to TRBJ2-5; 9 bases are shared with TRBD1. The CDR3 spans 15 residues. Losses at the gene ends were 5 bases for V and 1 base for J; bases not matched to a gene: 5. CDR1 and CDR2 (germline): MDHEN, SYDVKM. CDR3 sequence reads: CASSPRTGAQETQYF. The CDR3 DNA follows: TGTGCCAGCAGTCCCCGGACAGGGGCCCAAGAGACCCAGTACTTC.

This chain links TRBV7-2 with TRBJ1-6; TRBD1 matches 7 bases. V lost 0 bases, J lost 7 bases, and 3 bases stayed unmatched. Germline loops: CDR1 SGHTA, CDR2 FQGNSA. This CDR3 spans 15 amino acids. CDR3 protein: CASSLAGQPNSPLHF. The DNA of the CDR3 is TGTGCCAGCAGCTTAGCGGGACAGCCGAATTCACCCCTCCACTTT.

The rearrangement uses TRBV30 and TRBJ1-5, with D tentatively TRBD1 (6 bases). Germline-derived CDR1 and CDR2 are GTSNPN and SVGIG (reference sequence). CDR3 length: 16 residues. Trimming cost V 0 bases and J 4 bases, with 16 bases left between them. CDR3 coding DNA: TGTGCCTGGAGTGTAGGGACATATTTAGCAAATCAGCCCCAGCATTTT. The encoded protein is CAWSVGTYLANQPQHF. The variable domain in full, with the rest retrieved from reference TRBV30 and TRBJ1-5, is SQTIHQWPATLVQPVGSPLSLECTVEGTSNPNLYWYRQAAGRGLQLLFYSVGIGQISSEVPQNLSASRPQDRQFILSSKKLLLSDSGFYLCAWSVGTYLANQPQHFGDGTRLSIL.

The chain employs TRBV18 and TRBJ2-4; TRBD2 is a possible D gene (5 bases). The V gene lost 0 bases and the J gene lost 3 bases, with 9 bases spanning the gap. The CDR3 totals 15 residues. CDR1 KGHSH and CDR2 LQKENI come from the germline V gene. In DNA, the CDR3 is TGTGCCAGCTCACCACCGGGGAGAGGCAAAAACATTCAGTACTTC. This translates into CASSPPGRGKNIQYF.